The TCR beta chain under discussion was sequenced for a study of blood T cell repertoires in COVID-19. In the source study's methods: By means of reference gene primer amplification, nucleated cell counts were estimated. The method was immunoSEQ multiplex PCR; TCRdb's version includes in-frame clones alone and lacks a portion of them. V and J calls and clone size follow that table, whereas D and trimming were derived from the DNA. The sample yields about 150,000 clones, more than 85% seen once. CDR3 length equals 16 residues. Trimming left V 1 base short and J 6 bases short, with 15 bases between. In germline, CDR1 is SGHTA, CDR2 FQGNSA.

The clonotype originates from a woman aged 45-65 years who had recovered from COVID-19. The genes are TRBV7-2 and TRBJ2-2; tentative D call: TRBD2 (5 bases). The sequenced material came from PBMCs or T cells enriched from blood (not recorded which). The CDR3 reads CASSLGSSRGAGELFF. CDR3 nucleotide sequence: TGTGCCAGCAGCTTAGGGTCTAGCCGAGGCGCCGGGGAGCTGTTTTTT.